This T cell receptor (beta chain) was captured by sequencing in a study of CD8 T cells in ankylosing spondylitis. Points from the study as a whole: A motif in TCR beta, a set of seven to nine highly homologous variants, appeared characteristic of ankylosing spondylitis blood. Some motif variants had been reported before (in reactive arthritis synovial fluid and blood). As for the disease-linked clones, they showed a CD8+ phenotype and occurred at relatively low frequencies in peripheral blood.

Comments on this clonotype: The antigen remains unidentified.

The CDR3 consists of 16 residues. CDR1 KGHSH and CDR2 LQKENI come from the germline V gene. Trimming removed 3 bases from V and 0 bases from J, with 11 bases in between. TCRdb analysed the 5' RACE reads with MiXCR anew, one entry per CDR3 protein. The sample consists of 200,000 or so distinct CDR3 sequences, around 13% of them appearing once. The chain uses TRBV18 and TRBJ1-4; possible D gene TRBD1, 6 bases. The TCR comes from a female donor with ankylosing spondylitis or in good health (not recorded which). Sequencing was performed on blood, either unsorted or a sorted T cell fraction (not recorded which). CDR3 sequence reads: CASSPAGQTTNEKLFF. The CDR3 DNA is TGTGCCAGCTCACCGGCTGGACAGACAACTAATGAAAAACTGTTTTTT. The entire variable domain, with the rest obtained from reference TRBV18 and TRBJ1-4, is as follows: NAGVMQNPRHLVRRRGQEARLRCSPMKGHSHVYWYRQLPEEGLKFMVYLQKENIIDESGMPKERFSAEFPKEGPSILRIQQVVRGDSAAYFCASSPAGQTTNEKLFFGSGTQLSVL.